The text below deals with one T cell receptor beta chain. The sample originates from a study of blood T cell repertoires in COVID-19. Looking at the study overall: The cDNA or gDNA used as material had been derived from T cells, B-cell-depleted T cells, or PBMCs.

This CDR3 contains 14 residues. The junction had 10 bases not matched to a gene; V was cut back by 7 bases and J by 5 bases. CDR1 SGHRS and CDR2 YFSETQ come from the germline V gene. The repertoire was sequenced with immunoSEQ multiplex PCR; TCRdb's copy has only in-frame clones and lacks some. The profile shows 90,000 to 120,000 clones, about 88% of them singletons. The receptor was isolated from a human donor in a cohort sampled during active COVID-19. Sequencing input: peripheral blood. The rearrangement links TRBV5-1 to TRBJ1-1; TRBD1 matches at 8 bases. This CDR3 reads CASGLTGEETEAFF. CDR3 coding DNA: TGCGCCAGCGGGCTGACAGGGGAGGAGACTGAAGCTTTCTTT.